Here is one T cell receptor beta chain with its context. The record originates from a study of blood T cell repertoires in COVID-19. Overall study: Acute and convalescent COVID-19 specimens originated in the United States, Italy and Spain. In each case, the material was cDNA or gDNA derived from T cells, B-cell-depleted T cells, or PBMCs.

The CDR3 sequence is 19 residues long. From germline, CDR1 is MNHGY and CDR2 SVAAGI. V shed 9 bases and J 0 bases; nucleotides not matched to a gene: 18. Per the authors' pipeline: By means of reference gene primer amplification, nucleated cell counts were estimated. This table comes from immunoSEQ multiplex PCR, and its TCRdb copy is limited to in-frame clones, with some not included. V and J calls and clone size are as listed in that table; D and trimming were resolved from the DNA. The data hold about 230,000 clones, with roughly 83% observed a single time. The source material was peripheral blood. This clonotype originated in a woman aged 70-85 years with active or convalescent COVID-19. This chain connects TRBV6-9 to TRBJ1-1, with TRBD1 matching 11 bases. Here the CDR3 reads CASIGTGGRRLRMNTEAFF. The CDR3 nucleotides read TGTGCCAGTATCGGGACAGGGGGTAGGAGGCTCCGGATGAACACTGAAGCTTTCTTT.